These 13 T cell receptor beta chains originate from one sample sequenced in a study of T cell responses to AZD1222 COVID-19 vaccine. Here immunoSEQ multiplex PCR was the method, and the copy in TCRdb shows in-frame clones only, minus some. This table has 150,000 or so clones, approximately 90% appearing once. The specimen was peripheral blood, collected on day 0 of AZD1222 vaccination. The receptors come from an adult in good health.

The chain has TRBV7-2 and TRBJ1-2; possible D gene TRBD1, 5 bases. The V gene's germline CDR1 is SGHTA and CDR2 FQGNSA. V shed 4 bases and J shed 2 bases, with 11 bases lying between them. The CDR3 is made up of 14 amino acids. The CDR3 region is CASSSPTENYGYTF. The CDR3 DNA is TGTGCCAGCAGCTCCCCGACAGAAAACTATGGCTACACCTTC.

This clone has more than one count but fewer than ten. Other DNA sequences in the sample encode the same CDR3. This sequence joins TRBV7-9 and TRBJ1-5; D gene unclear. Germline assignment: CDR1 SEHNR and CDR2 FQNEAQ (reference sequence). The CDR3 has 12 residues. V was cut by 1 base and J by 3 bases, with 1 base left in between. CDR3 loop: CASSLDNQPQHF. In DNA, the CDR3 is TGTGCCAGCAGCTTAGACAATCAGCCCCAGCATTTT.

This clone was seen a single time. The V and J genes are TRBV30 and TRBJ1-2, with D uncertain. There are 12 residues in the CDR3. Germline-derived CDR1 and CDR2 are GTSNPN and SVGIG (reference sequence). V was trimmed by 1 base and J by 6 bases, leaving 9 bases between them. The CDR3 protein is CAWSAEENGYTF. The CDR3 bases are TGTGCCTGGAGTGCGGAGGAGAATGGCTACACCTTC.

This clone was seen once. The chain employs TRBV18 and TRBJ1-2; no clear D gene. With 3 bases removed from V and 1 base from J, the gap between germline ends came to 9 bases. This CDR3 comprises 14 residues. Germline CDR1 and CDR2: KGHSH and LQKENI. CDR3 bases: TGTGCCAGCTCACCCCTACTCATTAACTATGGCTACACCTTC. This gives the protein CASSPLLINYGYTF.

The chain combines TRBV10-3 with TRBJ1-1, with D hard to call. This CDR3 spans 12 amino acids. Deletions cut 4 bases from V and 10 bases from J, with 13 bases between. Germline V gene data show CDR1 as ENHRY and CDR2 as SYGVKD. The CDR3 region is CAISASPGGAFF. CDR3 nucleotide sequence: TGTGCCATCAGTGCCTCTCCCGGCGGAGCTTTCTTT.

V gene TRBV29-1 combines with J gene TRBJ1-1; maybe TRBD1 (6 bases). Germline V gene data show CDR1 as SQVTM and CDR2 as ANQGSEA. Trimming removed 7 bases at V and 1 base at J, with 10 bases between. CDR3 length: 12 residues. The CDR3 DNA is TGCAGCGGAGGACAGTCGAACACTGAAGCTTTCTTT. This translates into CSGGQSNTEAFF.

This chain joins TRBV6-2 or TRBV6-3 and TRBJ2-7; D is uncertain. This CDR3 is built from 18 residues. Germline V gene sequence: CDR1 MNHEY, CDR2 SVGEGT. Trimming shortened V by 3 bases and J by 3 bases, and 24 bases separated the two germline ends. CDR3: CASSYINVGALPDYEQYF. The CDR3 DNA follows: TGTGCCAGCAGTTATATCAACGTGGGTGCGCTACCCGACTACGAGCAGTACTTC.

The CDR3 nucleotides are TGTGCCAGCAGTGGGGTAGCGGGGGATCCCTACGAGCAGTACTTC. It yields the protein CASSGVAGDPYEQYF. The J gene is TRBJ2-7, the V gene TRBV2, with 9 nucleotides matching TRBD2. Germline CDR1 reads SNHLY; CDR2 reads FYNNEI. The V and J ends lost 4 bases and 2 bases, in that order; junction bases with no gene match: 6. CDR3 length equals 15 residues.

This chain joins TRBV5-5 and TRBJ1-1, with D unresolved. Germline CDR1 SGHKS, CDR2 YYEKEE (reference sequence). With 1 base removed from V and 1 base from J, the gap between germline ends came to 5 bases. The CDR3 extends over 13 amino acids. The CDR3 reads CASSLYTNTEAFF. For the CDR3, the DNA is TGTGCCAGCAGCTTGTATACGAACACTGAAGCTTTCTTT.

The chain employs TRBV6-5 and TRBJ1-3, with no clear D. The length of the CDR3 is 13 residues. Trimming removed 6 bases from V and 1 base from J, with 7 bases in between. Germline V gene sequence: CDR1 MNHEY, CDR2 SVGAGI. The CDR3 here is CASRDGSGNTIYF. The CDR3 DNA follows: TGTGCCAGCAGGGATGGGTCTGGAAACACCATATATTTT.

A single count supports this clone. The chain combines TRBV3-1 (or the pseudogene TRBV3-2) with TRBJ2-7; 7 positions match TRBD1. This CDR3 spans 15 amino acids. Germline CDR1 reads LGHDT; CDR2 reads YNNKEL (reference sequence). J was trimmed by 6 bases and V by 1 base; bases with no gene match: 9. CDR3 sequence (DNA): TGTGCCAGCAGCCAAGGAGGGGGCGTTTTTCGCGAGCAGTACTTC. This translates into CASSQGGGVFREQYF.

The chain combines TRBV12-5 with TRBJ2-1; a weak D match, TRBD1 (6 bases). Germline V gene lookup returns CDR1 LGHNT and CDR2 FRNRAP. V was shortened by 0 bases and J by 8 bases, with 8 bases between the two germline ends. CDR3 size: 13 residues. CDR3 DNA: TGTGCTAGTGGTTTGGTCCCAGGGGATGAGCAGTTCTTC. Protein sequence: CASGLVPGDEQFF.

This clone has only one observation. The chain links TRBV6-1 to TRBJ1-1; no definite D call. The length of the CDR3 is 12 residues. The germline gives CDR1 MNHNS, CDR2 SASEGT. V was clipped by 2 bases and J by 1 base, with 2 bases between them. CDR3 sequence reads: CASSERNTEAFF. As DNA, the CDR3 is TGTGCCAGCAGTGAAAGGAACACTGAAGCTTTCTTT.